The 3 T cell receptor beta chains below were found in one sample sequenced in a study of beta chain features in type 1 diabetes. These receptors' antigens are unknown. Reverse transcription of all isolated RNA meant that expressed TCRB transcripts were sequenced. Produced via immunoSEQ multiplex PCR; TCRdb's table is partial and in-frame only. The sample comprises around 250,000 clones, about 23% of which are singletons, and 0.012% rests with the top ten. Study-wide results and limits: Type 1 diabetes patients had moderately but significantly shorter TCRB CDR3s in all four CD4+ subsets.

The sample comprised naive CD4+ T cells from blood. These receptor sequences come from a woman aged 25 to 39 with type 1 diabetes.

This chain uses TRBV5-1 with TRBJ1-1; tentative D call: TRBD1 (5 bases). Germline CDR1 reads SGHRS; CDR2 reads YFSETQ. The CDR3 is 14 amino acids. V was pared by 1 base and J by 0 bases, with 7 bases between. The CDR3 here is CASSLQGMNTEAFF. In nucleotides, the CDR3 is TGCGCCAGCAGCTTGCAGGGAATGAACACTGAAGCTTTCTTT. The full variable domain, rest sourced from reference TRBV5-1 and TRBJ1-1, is KAGVTQTPRYLIKTRGQQVTLSCSPISGHRSVSWYQQTPGQGLQFLFEYFSETQRNKGNFPGRFSGRQFSNSRSEMNVSTLELGDSALYLCASSLQGMNTEAFFGQGTRLTVV.

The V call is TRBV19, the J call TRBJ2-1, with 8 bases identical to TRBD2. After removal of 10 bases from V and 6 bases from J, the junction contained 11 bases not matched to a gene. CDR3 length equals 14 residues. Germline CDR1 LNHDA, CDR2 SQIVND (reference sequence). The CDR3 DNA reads TGTGCCACGGGGGGAGCGGGAGCCTTCAATGAGCAGTTCTTC. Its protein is CATGGAGAFNEQFF.

CDR3 amino acids: CASSGDFTDTQYF. DNA of the CDR3: TGTGCCAGCAGCGGGGACTTCACAGATACGCAGTATTTT. The chain recombines TRBV5-4 with TRBJ2-3, with D possibly TRBD2 on 6 matching bases. V was pared by 4 bases and J by 2 bases, with 8 bases between. The CDR3 is made up of 13 amino acids. The germline CDR1 and CDR2 sequences are SGHNT and YYREEE (reference sequence).